This TCR beta chain is drawn from a study of identical twins' blood T cells. Study-wide results and limits: Twin repertoire similarity may partly reflect shared environment.

Details on this clonotype: Antigen unknown.

Per germline, CDR1 LGHDT and CDR2 YNNKEL (reference sequence). The CDR3 consists of 15 residues. V was cut by 4 bases and J by 5 bases, with 17 bases left in between. In the study's own analysis: Clonotypes per individual ranged from about 85,000 to nearly 500,000. TCRdb independently ran MiXCR on the 5' RACE reads; one entry per CDR3 protein. The V and J calls shown here were made by TCRdb, not taken from the authors' results. This sample has 350,000 to 400,000 distinct CDR3 sequences, with approximately 30% found just once. This sequence originates from a woman aged 18 to 55 in good health. J is TRBJ1-2 and V is TRBV3-1; D remains unclear. Sample: PBMCs. The CDR3 DNA is TGTGCCAGCAGCCTAAGCCCAAAAGTAGGGTATGGCTACACCTTC. This encodes CASSLSPKVGYGYTF.